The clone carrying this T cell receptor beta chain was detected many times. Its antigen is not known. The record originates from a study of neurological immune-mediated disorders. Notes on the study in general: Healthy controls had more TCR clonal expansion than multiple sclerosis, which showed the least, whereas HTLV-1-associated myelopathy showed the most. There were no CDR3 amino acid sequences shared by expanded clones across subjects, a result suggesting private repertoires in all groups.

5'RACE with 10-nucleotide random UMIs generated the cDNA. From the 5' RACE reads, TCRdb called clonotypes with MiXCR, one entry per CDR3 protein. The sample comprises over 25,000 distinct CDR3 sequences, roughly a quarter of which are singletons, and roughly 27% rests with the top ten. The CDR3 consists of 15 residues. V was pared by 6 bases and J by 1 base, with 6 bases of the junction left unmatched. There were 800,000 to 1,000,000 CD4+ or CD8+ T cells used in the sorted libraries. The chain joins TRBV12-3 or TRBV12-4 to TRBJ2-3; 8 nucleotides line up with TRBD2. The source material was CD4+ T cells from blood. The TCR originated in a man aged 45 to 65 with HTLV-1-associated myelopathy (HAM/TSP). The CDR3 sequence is CASRIHGGGTDTQYF. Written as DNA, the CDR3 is TGTGCCAGCAGGATACACGGGGGGGGCACAGATACGCAGTATTTT.